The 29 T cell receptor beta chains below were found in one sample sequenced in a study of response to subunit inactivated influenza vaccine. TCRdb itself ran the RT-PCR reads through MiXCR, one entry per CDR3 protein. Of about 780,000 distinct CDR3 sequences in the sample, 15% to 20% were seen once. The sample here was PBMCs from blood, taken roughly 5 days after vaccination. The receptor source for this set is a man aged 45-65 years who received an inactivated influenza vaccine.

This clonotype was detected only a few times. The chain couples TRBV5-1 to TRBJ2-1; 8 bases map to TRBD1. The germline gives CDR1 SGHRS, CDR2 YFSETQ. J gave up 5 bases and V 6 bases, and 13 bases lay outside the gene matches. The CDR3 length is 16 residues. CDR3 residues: CASMVVGTGANNEQFF. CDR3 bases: TGCGCCAGCATGGTGGTCGGGACAGGAGCCAACAATGAGCAGTTCTTC.

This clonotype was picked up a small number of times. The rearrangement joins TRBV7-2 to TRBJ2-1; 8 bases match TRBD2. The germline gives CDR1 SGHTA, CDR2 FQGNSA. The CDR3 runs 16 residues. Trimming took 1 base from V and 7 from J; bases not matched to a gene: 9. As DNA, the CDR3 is TGTGCCAGCAGCTTAGTCGGGGGGGCCTCGGGGAATGAGCAGTTCTTC. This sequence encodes CASSLVGGASGNEQFF.

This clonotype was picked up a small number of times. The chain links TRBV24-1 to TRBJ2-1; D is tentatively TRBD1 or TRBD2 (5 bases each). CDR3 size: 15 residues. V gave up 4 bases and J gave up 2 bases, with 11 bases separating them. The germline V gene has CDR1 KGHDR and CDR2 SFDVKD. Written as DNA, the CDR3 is TGTGCCACCAGTGAGGGGACGGTGACCTACAATGAGCAGTTCTTC. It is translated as CATSEGTVTYNEQFF.

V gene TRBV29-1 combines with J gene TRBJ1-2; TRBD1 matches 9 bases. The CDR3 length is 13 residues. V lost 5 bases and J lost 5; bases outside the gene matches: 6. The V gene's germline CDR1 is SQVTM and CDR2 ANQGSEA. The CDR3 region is CSVRDREGYGYTF. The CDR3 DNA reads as TGCAGCGTTAGGGACAGGGAGGGATATGGCTACACCTTC. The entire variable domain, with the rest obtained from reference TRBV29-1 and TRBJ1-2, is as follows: SAVISQKPSRDICQRGTSLTIQCQVDSQVTMMFWYRQQPGQSLTLIATANQGSEATYESGFVIDKFPISRPNLTFSTLTVSNMSPEDSSIYLCSVRDREGYGYTFGSGTRLTVV.

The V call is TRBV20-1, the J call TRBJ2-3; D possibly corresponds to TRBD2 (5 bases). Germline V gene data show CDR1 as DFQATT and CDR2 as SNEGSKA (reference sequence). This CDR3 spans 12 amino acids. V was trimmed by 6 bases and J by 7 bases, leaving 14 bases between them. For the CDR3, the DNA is TGCAGTGCGCTCTTAGCGTTCAATACGCAGTATTTT. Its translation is CSALLAFNTQYF.

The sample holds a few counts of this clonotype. The CDR3: CASSPPGNSGANVLTF. The CDR3 DNA sequence: TGTGCCAGCAGTCCGCCGGGCAACTCTGGGGCCAACGTCCTGACTTTC. The chain has TRBV12-3 or TRBV12-4 and TRBJ2-6; D not resolved. Deletions cut 5 bases from V and 0 bases from J, with 11 bases between. The CDR3 sequence is 16 residues long.

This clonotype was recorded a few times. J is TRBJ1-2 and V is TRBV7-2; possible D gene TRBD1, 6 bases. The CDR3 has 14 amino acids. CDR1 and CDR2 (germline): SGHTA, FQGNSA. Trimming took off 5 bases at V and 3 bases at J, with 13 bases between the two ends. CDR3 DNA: TGTGCCAGCAGCCTAGGACAGACTTACTATGGCTACACCTTC. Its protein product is CASSLGQTYYGYTF.

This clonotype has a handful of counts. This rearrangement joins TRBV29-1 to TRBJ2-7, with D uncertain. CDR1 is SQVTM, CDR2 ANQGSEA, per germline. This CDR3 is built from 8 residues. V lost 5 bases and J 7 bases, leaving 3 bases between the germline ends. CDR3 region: CSVWEQYF. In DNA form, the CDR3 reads TGCAGCGTTTGGGAGCAGTACTTC.

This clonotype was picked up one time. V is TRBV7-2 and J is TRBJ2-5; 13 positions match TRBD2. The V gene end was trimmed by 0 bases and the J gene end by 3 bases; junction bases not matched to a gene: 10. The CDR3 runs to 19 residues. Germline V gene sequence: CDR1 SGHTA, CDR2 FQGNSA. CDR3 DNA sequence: TGTGCCAGCAGCTTAGCGCCCGGGACTAGCGGGGTACGGGAAGAGACCCAGTACTTC. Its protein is CASSLAPGTSGVREETQYF. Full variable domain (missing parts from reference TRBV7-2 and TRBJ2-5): GAGVSQSPSNKVTEKGKDVELRCDPISGHTALYWYRQSLGQGLEFLIYFQGNSAPDKSGLPSDRFSAERTGGSVSTLTIQRTQQEDSAVYLCASSLAPGTSGVREETQYFGPGTRLLVL.

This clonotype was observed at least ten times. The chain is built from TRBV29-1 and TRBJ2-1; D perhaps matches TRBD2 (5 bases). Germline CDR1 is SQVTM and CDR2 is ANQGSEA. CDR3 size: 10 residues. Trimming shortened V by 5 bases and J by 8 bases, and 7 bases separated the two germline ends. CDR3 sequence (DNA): TGCAGCGTTCACGGGGATGAGCAGTTCTTC. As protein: CSVHGDEQFF.

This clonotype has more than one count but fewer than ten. The CDR3 DNA sequence: TGTGCCAGCAGCTCCGACAGGGCCAACGTCCTGACTTTC. Translating it yields CASSSDRANVLTF. V gene TRBV7-6 combines with J gene TRBJ2-6; D is unresolved. The CDR3 length is 13 residues. Germline CDR1 is SGHVS and CDR2 is FNYEAQ. The V end lost 4 bases, the J end lost 5 bases, and 6 bases lay between the germline ends.

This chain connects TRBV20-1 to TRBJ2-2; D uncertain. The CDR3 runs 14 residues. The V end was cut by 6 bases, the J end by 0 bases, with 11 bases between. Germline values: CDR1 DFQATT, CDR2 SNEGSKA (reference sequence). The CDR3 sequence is CSAMPQANTGELFF. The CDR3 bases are TGCAGTGCCATGCCTCAAGCGAACACCGGGGAGCTGTTTTTT.

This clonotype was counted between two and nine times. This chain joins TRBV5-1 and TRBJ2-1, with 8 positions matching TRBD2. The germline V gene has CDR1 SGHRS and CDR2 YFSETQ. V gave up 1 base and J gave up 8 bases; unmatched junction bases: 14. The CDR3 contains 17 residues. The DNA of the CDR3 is TGCGCCAGCAGCTTGAGTGACGGACTAGCCGGAGGGGATGAGCAGTTCTTC. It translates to CASSLSDGLAGGDEQFF.

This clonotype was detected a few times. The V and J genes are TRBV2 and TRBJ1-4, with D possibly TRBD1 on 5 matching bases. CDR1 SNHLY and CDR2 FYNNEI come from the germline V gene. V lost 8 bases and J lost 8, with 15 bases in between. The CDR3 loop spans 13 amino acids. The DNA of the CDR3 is TGTGCCAGCTCCTTGACTGGACAAGAAAAACTGTTTTTT. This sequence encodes CASSLTGQEKLFF. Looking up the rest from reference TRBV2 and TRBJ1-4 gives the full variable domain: EPEVTQTPSHQVTQMGQEVILRCVPISNHLYFYWYRQILGQKVEFLVSFYNNEISEKSEIFDDQFSVERPDGSNFTLKIRSTKLEDSAMYFCASSLTGQEKLFFGSGTQLSVL.

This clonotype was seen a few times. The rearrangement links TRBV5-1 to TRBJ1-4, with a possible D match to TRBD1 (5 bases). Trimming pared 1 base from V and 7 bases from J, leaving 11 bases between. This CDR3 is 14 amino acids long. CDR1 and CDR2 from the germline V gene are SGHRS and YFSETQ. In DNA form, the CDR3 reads TGCGCCAGCAGCTTGAACAGGCTAGGTGAAAAACTGTTTTTT. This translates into CASSLNRLGEKLFF.

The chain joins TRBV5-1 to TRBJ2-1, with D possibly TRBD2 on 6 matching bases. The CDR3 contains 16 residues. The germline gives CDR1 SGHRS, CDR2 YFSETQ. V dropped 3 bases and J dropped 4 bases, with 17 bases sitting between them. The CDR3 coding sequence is TGCGCCAGCAGCTCTGCCGGGACTGACACTTACAATGAGCAGTTCTTC. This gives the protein CASSSAGTDTYNEQFF.

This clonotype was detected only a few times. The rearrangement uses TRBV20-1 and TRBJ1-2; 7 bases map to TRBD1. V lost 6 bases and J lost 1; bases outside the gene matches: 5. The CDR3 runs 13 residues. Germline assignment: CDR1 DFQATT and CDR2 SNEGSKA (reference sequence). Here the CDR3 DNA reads TGCAGTGCCGGGCAGGGGGTTAACTATGGCTACACCTTC. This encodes CSAGQGVNYGYTF.

This CDR3 is CASSPQGLAGALSSYNEQFF. The CDR3 DNA reads TGCGCCAGCAGCCCACAGGGACTAGCGGGGGCCCTATCATCCTACAATGAGCAGTTCTTC. This chain uses TRBV5-1 with TRBJ2-1; 14 bases line up with TRBD2. Looked up from germline, CDR1 is SGHRS and CDR2 is YFSETQ. This CDR3 spans 20 amino acids. Trimming removed 4 bases from V and 1 base from J; junction bases left unmatched: 13.

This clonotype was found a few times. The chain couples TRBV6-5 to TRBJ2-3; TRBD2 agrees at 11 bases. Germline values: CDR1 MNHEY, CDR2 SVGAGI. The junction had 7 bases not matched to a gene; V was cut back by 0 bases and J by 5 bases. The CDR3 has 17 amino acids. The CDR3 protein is CASSYSNSGGAGDTQYF. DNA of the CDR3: TGTGCCAGCAGTTACTCGAATAGCGGGGGGGCCGGAGATACGCAGTATTTT.

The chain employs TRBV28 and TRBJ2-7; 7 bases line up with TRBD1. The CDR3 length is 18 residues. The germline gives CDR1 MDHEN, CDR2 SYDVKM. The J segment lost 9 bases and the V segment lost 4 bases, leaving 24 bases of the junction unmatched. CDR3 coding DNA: TGTGCCAGCAGTTCGCCTGTAACAACAGGGGAGCCTATTACGTTGCAGTACTTC. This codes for CASSSPVTTGEPITLQYF.

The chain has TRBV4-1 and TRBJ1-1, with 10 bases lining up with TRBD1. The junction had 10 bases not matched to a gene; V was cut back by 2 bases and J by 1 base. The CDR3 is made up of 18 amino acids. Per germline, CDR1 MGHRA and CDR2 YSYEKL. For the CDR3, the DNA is TGCGCCAGCAGCCAAACTCGGGACAGGGGATGGAGGAACACTGAAGCTTTCTTT. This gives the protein CASSQTRDRGWRNTEAFF.

DNA for the CDR3: TGTGCCAGCAGCCAGTGGCTCCAGAGCTCTGGAAACACCATATATTTT. It codes for CASSQWLQSSGNTIYF. The gene calls are TRBV3-1 and TRBJ1-3; no clear D gene. The V end lost 3 bases, the J end lost 0 bases, and 12 bases lay between the germline ends. CDR3 size: 16 residues. Germline V gene lookup returns CDR1 LGHDT and CDR2 YNNKEL (reference sequence).

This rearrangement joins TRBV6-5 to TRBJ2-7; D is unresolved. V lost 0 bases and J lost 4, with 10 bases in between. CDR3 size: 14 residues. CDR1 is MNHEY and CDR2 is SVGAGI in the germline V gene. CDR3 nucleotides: TGTGCCAGCAGTTACTCGATCCCTATTTACGAGCAGTACTTC. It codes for CASSYSIPIYEQYF.

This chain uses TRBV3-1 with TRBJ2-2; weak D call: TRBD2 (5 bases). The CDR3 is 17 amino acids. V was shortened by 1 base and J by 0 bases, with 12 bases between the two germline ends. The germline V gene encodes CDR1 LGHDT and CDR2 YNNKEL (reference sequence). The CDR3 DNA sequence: TGTGCCAGCAGCCAAGTAGGACTGTTCGCGAACACCGGGGAGCTGTTTTTT. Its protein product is CASSQVGLFANTGELFF.

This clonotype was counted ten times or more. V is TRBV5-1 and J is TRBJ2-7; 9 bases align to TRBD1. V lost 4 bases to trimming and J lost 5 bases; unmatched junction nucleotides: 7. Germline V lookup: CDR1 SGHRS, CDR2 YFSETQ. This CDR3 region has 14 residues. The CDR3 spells CASSSGTGPNEQYF. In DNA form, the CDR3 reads TGCGCCAGCAGCAGCGGGACAGGGCCTAACGAGCAGTACTTC.

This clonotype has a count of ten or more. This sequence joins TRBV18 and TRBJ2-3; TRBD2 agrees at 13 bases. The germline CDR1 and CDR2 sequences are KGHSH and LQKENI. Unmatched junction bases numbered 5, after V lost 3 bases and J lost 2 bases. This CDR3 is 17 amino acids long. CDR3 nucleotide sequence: TGTGCCAGCTCACCCGGACTAGCGGGAGTCATCACAGATACGCAGTATTTT. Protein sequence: CASSPGLAGVITDTQYF.

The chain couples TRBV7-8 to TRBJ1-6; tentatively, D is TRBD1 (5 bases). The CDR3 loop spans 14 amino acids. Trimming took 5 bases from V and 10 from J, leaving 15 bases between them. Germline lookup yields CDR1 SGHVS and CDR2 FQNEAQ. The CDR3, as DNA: TGTGCCAGCAGCCCAGACAGAAGTTACTCACCCCTCCACTTT. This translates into CASSPDRSYSPLHF.

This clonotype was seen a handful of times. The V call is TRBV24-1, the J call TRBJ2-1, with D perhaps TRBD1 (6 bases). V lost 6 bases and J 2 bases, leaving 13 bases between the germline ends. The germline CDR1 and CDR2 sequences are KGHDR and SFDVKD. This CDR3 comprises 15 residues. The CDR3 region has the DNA TGTGCCACCAGTCCTTCAGGGGAAGCCTACAATGAGCAGTTCTTC. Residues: CATSPSGEAYNEQFF.

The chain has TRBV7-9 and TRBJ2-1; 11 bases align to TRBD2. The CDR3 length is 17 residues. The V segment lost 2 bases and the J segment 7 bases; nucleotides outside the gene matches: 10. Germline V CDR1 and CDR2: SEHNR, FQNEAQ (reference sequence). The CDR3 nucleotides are TGTGCCAGCAGCTTAATGGGTAGCGGGAGGGGGGTGAATGAGCAGTTCTTC. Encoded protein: CASSLMGSGRGVNEQFF.